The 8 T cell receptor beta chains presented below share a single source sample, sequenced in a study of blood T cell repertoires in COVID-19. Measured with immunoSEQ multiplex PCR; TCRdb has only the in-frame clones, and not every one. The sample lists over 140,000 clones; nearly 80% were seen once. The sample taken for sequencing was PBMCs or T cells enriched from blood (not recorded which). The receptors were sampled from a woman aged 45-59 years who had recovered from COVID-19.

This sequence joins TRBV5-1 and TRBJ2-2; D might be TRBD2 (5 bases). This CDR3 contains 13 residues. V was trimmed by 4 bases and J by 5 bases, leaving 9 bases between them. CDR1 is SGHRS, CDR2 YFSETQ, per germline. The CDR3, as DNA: TGCGCCAGCAGCCCGGGGAGAACCGGGGAGCTGTTTTTT. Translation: CASSPGRTGELFF.

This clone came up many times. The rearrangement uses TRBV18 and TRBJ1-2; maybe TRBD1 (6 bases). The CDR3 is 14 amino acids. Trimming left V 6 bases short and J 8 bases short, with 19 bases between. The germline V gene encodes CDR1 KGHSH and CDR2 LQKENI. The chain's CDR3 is CASSGVSGQFGYTF. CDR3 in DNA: TGTGCCAGCTCCGGAGTTTCCGGACAGTTCGGCTACACCTTC. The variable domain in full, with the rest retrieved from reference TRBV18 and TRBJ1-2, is NAGVMQNPRHLVRRRGQEARLRCSPMKGHSHVYWYRQLPEEGLKFMVYLQKENIIDESGMPKERFSAEFPKEGPSILRIQQVVRGDSAAYFCASSGVSGQFGYTFGSGTRLTVV.

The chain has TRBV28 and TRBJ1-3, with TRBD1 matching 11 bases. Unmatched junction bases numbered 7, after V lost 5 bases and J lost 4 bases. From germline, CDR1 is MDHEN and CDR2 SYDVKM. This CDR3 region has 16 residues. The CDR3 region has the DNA TGTGCCAGCAGTCCGAGGACAGGGGGCGCCGGAAACACCATATATTTT. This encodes CASSPRTGGAGNTIYF.

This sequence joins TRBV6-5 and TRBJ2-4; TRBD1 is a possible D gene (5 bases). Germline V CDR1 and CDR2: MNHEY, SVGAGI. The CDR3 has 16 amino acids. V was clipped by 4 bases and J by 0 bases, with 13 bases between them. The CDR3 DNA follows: TGTGCCAGCAGTTTACAGGCGAACTTAGCCAAAAACATTCAGTACTTC. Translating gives CASSLQANLAKNIQYF.

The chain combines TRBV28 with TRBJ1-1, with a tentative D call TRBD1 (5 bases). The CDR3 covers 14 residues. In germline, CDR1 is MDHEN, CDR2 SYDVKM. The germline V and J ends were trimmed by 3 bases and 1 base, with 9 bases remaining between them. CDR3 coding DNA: TGTGCCAGCAGTTTGGGGGGTGGGAACACTGAAGCTTTCTTT. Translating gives CASSLGGGNTEAFF.

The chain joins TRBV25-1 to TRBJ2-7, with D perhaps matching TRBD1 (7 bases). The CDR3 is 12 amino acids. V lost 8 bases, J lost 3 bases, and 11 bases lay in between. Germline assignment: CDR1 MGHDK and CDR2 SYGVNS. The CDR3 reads CASRGTDYEQYF. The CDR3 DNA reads TGTGCCAGCCGGGGGACAGACTACGAGCAGTACTTC.

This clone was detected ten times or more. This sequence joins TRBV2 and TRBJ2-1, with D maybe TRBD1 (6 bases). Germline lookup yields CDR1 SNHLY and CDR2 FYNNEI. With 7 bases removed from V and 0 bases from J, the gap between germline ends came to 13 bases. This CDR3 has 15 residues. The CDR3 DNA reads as TGTGCCAGCATTCGGCAGGGGAGCTCCTACAATGAGCAGTTCTTC. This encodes CASIRQGSSYNEQFF.

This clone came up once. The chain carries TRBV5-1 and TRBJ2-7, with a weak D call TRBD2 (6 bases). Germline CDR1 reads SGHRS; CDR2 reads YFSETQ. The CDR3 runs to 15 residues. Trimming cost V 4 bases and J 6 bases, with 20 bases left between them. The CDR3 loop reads CASSPRGTQLAEQYF. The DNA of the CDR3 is TGCGCCAGCAGCCCCCGCGGGACGCAGCTGGCCGAGCAGTACTTC.